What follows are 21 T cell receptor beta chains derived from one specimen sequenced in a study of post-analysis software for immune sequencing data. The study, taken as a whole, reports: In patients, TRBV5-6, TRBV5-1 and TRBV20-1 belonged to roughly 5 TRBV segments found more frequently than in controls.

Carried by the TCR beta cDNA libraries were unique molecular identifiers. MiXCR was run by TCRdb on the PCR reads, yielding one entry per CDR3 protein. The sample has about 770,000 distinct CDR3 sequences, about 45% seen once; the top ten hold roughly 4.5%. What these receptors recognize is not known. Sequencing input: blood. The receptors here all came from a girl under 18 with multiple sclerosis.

The CDR3 sequence: CASSLASGQGVYNEQFF. CDR3 DNA: TGTGCCAGCAGCTTAGCTTCTGGGCAGGGGGTCTACAATGAGCAGTTCTTC. This chain joins TRBV7-2 and TRBJ2-1; 7 positions agree with TRBD1. V trimming: 0 bases; J trimming: 3 bases; junction bases outside the gene matches: 8. The CDR3 extends over 17 amino acids. Germline lookup yields CDR1 SGHTA and CDR2 FQGNSA.

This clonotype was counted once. The CDR3 region is CASSLEGIQGLDTQYF. CDR3 nucleotides: TGCGCCAGCAGCTTGGAGGGAATACAGGGGTTAGATACGCAGTATTTT. This chain connects TRBV5-1 to TRBJ2-3; 7 bases line up with TRBD1. The CDR3 is 16 residues long. Germline loops: CDR1 SGHRS, CDR2 YFSETQ. V lost 0 bases to trimming and J lost 5 bases; unmatched junction nucleotides: 9.

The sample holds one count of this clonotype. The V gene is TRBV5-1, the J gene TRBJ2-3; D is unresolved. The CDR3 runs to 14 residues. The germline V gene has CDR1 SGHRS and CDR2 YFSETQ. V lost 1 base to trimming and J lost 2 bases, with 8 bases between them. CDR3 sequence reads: CASSLHYPTDTQYF. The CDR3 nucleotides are TGCGCCAGCAGCTTGCACTATCCCACAGATACGCAGTATTTT.

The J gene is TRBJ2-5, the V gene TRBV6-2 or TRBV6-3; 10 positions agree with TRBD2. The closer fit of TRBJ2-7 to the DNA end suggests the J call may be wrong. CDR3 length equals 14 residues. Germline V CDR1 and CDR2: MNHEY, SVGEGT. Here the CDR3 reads CASSRPGTSDEQYF. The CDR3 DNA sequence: TGTGCCAGCAGTAGACCCGGGACTAGCGACGAGCAGTACTTC.

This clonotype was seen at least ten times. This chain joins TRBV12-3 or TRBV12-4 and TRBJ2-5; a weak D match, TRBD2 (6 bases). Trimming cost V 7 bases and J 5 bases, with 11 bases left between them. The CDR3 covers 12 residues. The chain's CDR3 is CASTSGRETQYF. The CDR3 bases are TGTGCCAGCACCTCGGGGAGGGAGACCCAGTACTTC.

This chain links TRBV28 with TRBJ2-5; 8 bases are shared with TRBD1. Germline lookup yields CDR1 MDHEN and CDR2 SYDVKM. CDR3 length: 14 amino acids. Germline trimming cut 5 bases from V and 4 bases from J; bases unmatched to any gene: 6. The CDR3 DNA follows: TGTGCCAGCAGTCCTTGGGACAGGAGAGAGACCCAGTACTTC. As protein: CASSPWDRRETQYF.

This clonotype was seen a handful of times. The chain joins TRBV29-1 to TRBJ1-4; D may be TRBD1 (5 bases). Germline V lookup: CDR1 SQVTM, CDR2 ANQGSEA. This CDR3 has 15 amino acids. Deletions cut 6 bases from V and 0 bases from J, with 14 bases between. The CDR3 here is CSVASSTATNEKLFF. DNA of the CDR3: TGCAGCGTCGCCTCGTCGACAGCAACTAATGAAAAACTGTTTTTT.

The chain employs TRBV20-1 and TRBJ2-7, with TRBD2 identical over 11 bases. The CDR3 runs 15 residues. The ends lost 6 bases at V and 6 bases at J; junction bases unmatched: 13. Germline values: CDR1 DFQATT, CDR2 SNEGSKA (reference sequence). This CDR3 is CSARVPTSGSTEQYF. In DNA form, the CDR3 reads TGCAGTGCGAGGGTCCCCACTAGCGGGAGTACCGAGCAGTACTTC.

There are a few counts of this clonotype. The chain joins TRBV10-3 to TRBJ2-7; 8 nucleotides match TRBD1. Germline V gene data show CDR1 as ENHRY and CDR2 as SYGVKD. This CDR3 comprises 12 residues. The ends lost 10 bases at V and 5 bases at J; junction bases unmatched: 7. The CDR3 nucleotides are TGTGCCAGCAATACAGGGGGACACGAGCAGTACTTC. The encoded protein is CASNTGGHEQYF.

The CDR3 region is CASSRLGTGAYGYTF. CDR3 DNA sequence: TGTGCCAGCAGCCGTCTCGGGACAGGCGCCTATGGCTACACCTTC. The genes are TRBV14 and TRBJ1-2; 8 nucleotides match TRBD1. This CDR3 has 15 residues. Trimming took 4 bases from V and 4 from J; bases not matched to a gene: 8. In germline, CDR1 is SGHDN, CDR2 FVKESK.

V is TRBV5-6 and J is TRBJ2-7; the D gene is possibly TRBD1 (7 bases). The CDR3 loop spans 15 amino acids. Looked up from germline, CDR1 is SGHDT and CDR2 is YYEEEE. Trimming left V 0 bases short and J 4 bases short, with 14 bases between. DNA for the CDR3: TGTGCCAGCAGCTTGGCCCTCAGGGGGGCGTACGAGCAGTACTTC. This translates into CASSLALRGAYEQYF.

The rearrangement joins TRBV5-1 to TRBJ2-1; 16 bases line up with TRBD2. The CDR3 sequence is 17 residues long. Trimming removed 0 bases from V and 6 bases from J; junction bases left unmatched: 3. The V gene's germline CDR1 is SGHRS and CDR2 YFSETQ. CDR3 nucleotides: TGCGCCAGCAGCTTGGGGGGGACTAGCGGGAGGGCCAATGAGCAGTTCTTC. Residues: CASSLGGTSGRANEQFF.

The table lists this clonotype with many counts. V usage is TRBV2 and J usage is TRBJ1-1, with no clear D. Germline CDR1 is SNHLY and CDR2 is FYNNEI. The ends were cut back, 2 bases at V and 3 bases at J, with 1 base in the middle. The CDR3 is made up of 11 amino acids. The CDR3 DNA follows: TGTGCCAGCAGTGAATACACTGAAGCTTTCTTT. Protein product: CASSEYTEAFF. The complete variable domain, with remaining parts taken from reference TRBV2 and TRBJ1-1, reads EPEVTQTPSHQVTQMGQEVILRCVPISNHLYFYWYRQILGQKVEFLVSFYNNEISEKSEIFDDQFSVERPDGSNFTLKIRSTKLEDSAMYFCASSEYTEAFFGQGTRLTVV.

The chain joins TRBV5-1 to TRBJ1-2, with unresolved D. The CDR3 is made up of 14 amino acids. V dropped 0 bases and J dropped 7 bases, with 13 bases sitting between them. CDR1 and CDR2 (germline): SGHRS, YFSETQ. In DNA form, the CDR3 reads TGCGCCAGCAGCTTGGAGCCAGGTTCCCCTGGCTACACCTTC. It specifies CASSLEPGSPGYTF.

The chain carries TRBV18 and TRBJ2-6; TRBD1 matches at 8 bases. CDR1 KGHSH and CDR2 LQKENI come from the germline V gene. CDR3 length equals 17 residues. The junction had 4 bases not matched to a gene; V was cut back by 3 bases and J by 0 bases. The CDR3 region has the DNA TGTGCCAGCTCACCCCTGGACAGGGCCTCTGGGGCCAACGTCCTGACTTTC. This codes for CASSPLDRASGANVLTF.

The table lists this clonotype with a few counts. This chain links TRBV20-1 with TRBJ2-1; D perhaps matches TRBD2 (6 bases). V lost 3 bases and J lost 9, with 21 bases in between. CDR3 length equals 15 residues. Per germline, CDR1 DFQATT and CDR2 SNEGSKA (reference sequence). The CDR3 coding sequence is TGCAGTGCTAGGGTTTCCCGGGACTCCGGTTTTGAGCAGTTCTTC. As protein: CSARVSRDSGFEQFF.

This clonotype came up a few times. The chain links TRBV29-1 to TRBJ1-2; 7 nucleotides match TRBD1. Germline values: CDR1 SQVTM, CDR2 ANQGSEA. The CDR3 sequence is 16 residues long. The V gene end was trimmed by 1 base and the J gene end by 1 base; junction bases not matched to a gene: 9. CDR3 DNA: TGCAGCGTTGAAGGGGGCGAGGGACAGCTTAACTATGGCTACACCTTC. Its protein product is CSVEGGEGQLNYGYTF.

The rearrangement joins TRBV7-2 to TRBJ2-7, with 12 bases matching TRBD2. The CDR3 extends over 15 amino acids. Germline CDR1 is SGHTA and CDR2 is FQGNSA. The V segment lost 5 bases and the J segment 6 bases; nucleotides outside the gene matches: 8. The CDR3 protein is CASSAPSGRALEQYF. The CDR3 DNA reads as TGTGCCAGCAGCGCTCCTAGCGGGAGGGCTCTCGAGCAGTACTTC. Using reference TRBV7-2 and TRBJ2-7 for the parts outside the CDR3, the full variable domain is GAGVSQSPSNKVTEKGKDVELRCDPISGHTALYWYRQSLGQGLEFLIYFQGNSAPDKSGLPSDRFSAERTGGSVSTLTIQRTQQEDSAVYLCASSAPSGRALEQYFGPGTRLTVT.

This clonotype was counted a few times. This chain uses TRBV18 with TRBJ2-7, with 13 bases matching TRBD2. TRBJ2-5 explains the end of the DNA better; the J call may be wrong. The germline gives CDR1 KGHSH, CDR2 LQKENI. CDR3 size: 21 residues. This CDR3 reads CASSPPPLAGGSYSAQETQYF. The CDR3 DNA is TGTGCCAGCTCACCACCTCCACTAGCGGGAGGGTCGTACTCCGCCCAAGAGACCCAGTACTTC.

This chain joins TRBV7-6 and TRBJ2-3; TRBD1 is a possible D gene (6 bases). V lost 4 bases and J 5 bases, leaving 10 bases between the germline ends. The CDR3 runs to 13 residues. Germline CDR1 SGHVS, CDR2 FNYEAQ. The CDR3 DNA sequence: TGTGCCAGCAGCTACAGGGCTGAAGATACGCAGTATTTT. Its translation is CASSYRAEDTQYF.

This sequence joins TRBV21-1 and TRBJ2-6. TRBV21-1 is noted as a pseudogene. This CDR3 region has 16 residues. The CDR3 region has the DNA TGTGCCAGCAGCAAAGATCGTTGCTCTGGGGCCAACGTCCTGACTTTC. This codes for CASSKDRCSGANVLTF.